This is a list of T cell receptor beta chains from one sample in a study of Graves' ophthalmopathy and Graves' hyperthyroidism. TCRdb itself ran the multiplex PCR reads through MiXCR, one entry per CDR3 protein. There are around 400,000 distinct CDR3 sequences in the sample; around 19% occur only once, and roughly 1.5% lies in the top ten. The sequencing input was peripheral blood. All receptors come from a woman aged 18-35 years with Graves' ophthalmopathy. Both conserved end residues are part of each CDR3. Each record gives: clone size, J gene, V gene, D gene, CDR3 DNA, CDR3 protein. D genes are given only for firm matches. For some rows the clone size is stated as once, few or many, or as a class when expanded; others skip it.

NA,TRBJ2-7,TRBV6-1,NA,TGTGCCAGCACCCCCTCCTCAGTCGGGCACGAGCAGTACTTC,CASTPSSVGHEQYF
few,TRBJ1-1,TRBV28,NA,TGTGCCAGCAGTCCGGACAGCCCAGCCGCTGAAGCTTTCTTT,CASSPDSPAAEAFF
many,TRBJ1-1,TRBV18,NA,TGTGCCAGCTCCCCGGGGGGATTGAACACTGAAGCTTTCTTT,CASSPGGLNTEAFF
many,TRBJ2-7,TRBV12-3/TRBV12-4,NA,TGTGCCAGCAGTACCTCGTCCGGGGCGCCCTACGAGCAGTACTTC,CASSTSSGAPYEQYF
many,TRBJ2-3,TRBV7-8,NA,TGTGCCAGCAGCCCACAAGGGACAACTACCCGGATTACGCAGTATTTT,CASSPQGTTTRITQYF
many,TRBJ1-2,TRBV6-1,NA,TGTGCCAGCAGAACCGGGGGCTATTATGGCTACACCTTC,CASRTGGYYGYTF
many,TRBJ2-7,TRBV18,NA,TGTGCCAGCTCACTAGGATCCGGGGTGGAGCAGTACTTC,CASSLGSGVEQYF
many,TRBJ1-1,TRBV30,TRBD1,TGTGCCTGGAGTTGGAGGACAGGGTCAGCGGGTACTGGTGAAGCTTTCTTT,CAWSWRTGSAGTGEAFF
many,TRBJ1-1,TRBV6-5,NA,TGTGCCAGCAGTTACATGGGGAATGAAGCTTTCTTT,CASSYMGNEAFF
many,TRBJ2-7,TRBV5-1,TRBD1,TGCGCCAGCAGCTTCGGGACAGGGGATTTCGAGCAGTACTTC,CASSFGTGDFEQYF
many,TRBJ2-6,TRBV6-2/TRBV6-3,NA,TGTGCCAGCAGTTACTCCGGACATGTCTCTGGGGCCAACGTCCTGACTTTC,CASSYSGHVSGANVLTF
NA,TRBJ1-1,TRBV18,TRBD1,TGTGCCAGCTCATCCCCGGACAGGTGGGACACTGAAGCTTTCTTT,CASSSPDRWDTEAFF
many,TRBJ2-4,TRBV6-1,NA,TGTGCCAGCACCCGACGGAGCCTAGCCAAAAACATTCAGTACTTC,CASTRRSLAKNIQYF
many,TRBJ1-1,TRBV6-1,TRBD1,TGTGCCAGCAGTCGGACAGGGGGCGCGTCTGAAGCTTTCTTT,CASSRTGGASEAFF
many,TRBJ1-1,TRBV10-3,NA,TGTGCCATCAGTGAGTACAGGGTCTTGAACACTGAAGCTTTCTTT,CAISEYRVLNTEAFF
many,TRBJ1-5,TRBV2,NA,TGTGCCAGCAGTCTGCGGACGGCCAGCAATCAGCCCCAGCATTTT,CASSLRTASNQPQHF
many,TRBJ1-1,TRBV9,NA,TGTGCCAGCAGCGCCCTCCCGTTGGGGGGCGGGAGCACTGAAGCTTTCTTT,CASSALPLGGGSTEAFF
many,TRBJ2-5,TRBV29-1,NA,TGCAGCGTCGTGGGTAACAGCGAGACCCAGTACTTC,CSVVGNSETQYF
many,TRBJ2-6,TRBV4-3,NA,TGCGCCAGCAGCCAAGATGGGAAGGGGGGCTCTGGGGCCAACGTCCTGACTTTC,CASSQDGKGGSGANVLTF
many,TRBJ1-3,TRBV7-8,TRBD1,TGTGCCAGCAGCCCCAAGCCGGGACAGGGGCACACTGGAAACACCATATATTTT,CASSPKPGQGHTGNTIYF
NA,TRBJ1-5,TRBV4-1,NA,TGCGCCAGCAGCCCGAACAGGGTCTCGGGCAATCAGCCCCAGCATTTT,CASSPNRVSGNQPQHF
many,TRBJ1-5,TRBV5-5,TRBD1,TGTGCCAGCAGCTCCGGGACAGGGAGCAATCAGCCCCAGCATTTT,CASSSGTGSNQPQHF
many,TRBJ1-1,TRBV5-1,TRBD1,TGCGCCAGCAGCCCGGGCCCGGACAGGGGGCGTAGGGCTTTCTTT,CASSPGPDRGRRAFF
many,TRBJ1-2,TRBV12-3/TRBV12-4,NA,TGTGCCATCCCGAGGGCCACCACTAACTATGGCTACACCTTC,CAIPRATTNYGYTF
many,TRBJ2-7,TRBV6-5,NA,TGTGCCAGCAGTTTGTCAACAGGGTCCTACGAGCAGTACTTC,CASSLSTGSYEQYF
many,TRBJ2-7,TRBV6-2/TRBV6-3,NA,TGTGCCAGCAGTTACGTCGACAATTCCTACGAGCAGTACTTC,CASSYVDNSYEQYF
many,TRBJ1-6,TRBV27,NA,TGTGCCAGCAGCTTAACCACCGCGGACAGATTTAATTCACCCCTCCACTTT,CASSLTTADRFNSPLHF
many,TRBJ2-7,TRBV28,NA,TGTGCCAGCAGTCTTCTCGCGTACGAGCAGTACTTC,CASSLLAYEQYF
many,TRBJ1-6,TRBV7-9,NA,TGTGCCAGCAGCACCCCCCCCGGGAGCTCCTATAATTCACCCCTCCACTTT,CASSTPPGSSYNSPLHF
many,TRBJ1-5,TRBV19,NA,TGTGCCAGTAGACCGAGCGGTTGGAATCAGCCCCAGCATTTT,CASRPSGWNQPQHF
many,TRBJ2-7,TRBV14,NA,TGTGCCAGCAGCCAAGACACCGAATACGAGCAGTACTTC,CASSQDTEYEQYF
many,TRBJ1-6,TRBV4-2,NA,TGTGCCAGCAGCCAATTTGAGGGAAAGACTTCACCCCTCCACTTT,CASSQFEGKTSPLHF
many,TRBJ1-3,TRBV5-1,NA,TGCGCCAGCAGCTTGGATAGGGGAAACACCATATATTTT,CASSLDRGNTIYF
many,TRBJ2-4,TRBV11-2,NA,TGTGCCAGCAGCCCCCGACAGATTTTTGGCATTCAGTACTTC,CASSPRQIFGIQYF
NA,TRBJ2-7,TRBV5-1,TRBD2,TGCGCCAGCAGCTTGGGGGGACTAGCGGAAGGGAAGCAGTACTTC,CASSLGGLAEGKQYF
many,TRBJ2-7,TRBV7-8,NA,TGTGCCAGCAGCTTAGGTAGTTCTTTCAACTACGAGCAGTACTTC,CASSLGSSFNYEQYF
many,TRBJ1-6,TRBV28,NA,TGTGCCAGCAGTTTATCTTCATCACCCCTCCACTTT,CASSLSSSPLHF
many,TRBJ1-1,TRBV3-1,TRBD1,TGTGCCAGCAGCCAGGGACAGACGAACACTGAAGCTTTCTTT,CASSQGQTNTEAFF
many,TRBJ1-1,TRBV20-1,NA,TGCAGTGCTACTCAGCCCTATGAAGCTTTCTTT,CSATQPYEAFF
many,TRBJ2-7,TRBV7-9,NA,TGTGCCAGCAGCTCCGGGGGGCGGACTCGCCACGAGCAGTACTTC,CASSSGGRTRHEQYF
many,TRBJ2-5,TRBV7-2,NA,TGCGCCAGCAGCCCAGGGACTTACCAAGAGACCCAGTACTTC,CASSPGTYQETQYF
many,TRBJ2-7,TRBV10-3,NA,TGTGCCATCAGTGATGGGGCCCTCGACGACGAGCAGTACTTC,CAISDGALDDEQYF
NA,TRBJ1-2,TRBV12-3/TRBV12-4,NA,TGTGCCAGCAGTTCCTACAGGGCCCCCTATGGCTACACCTTC,CASSSYRAPYGYTF
many,TRBJ2-5,TRBV19,TRBD1,TGTGCCAGTAGCTCAGGGGGCGTAAACCAAGAGACCCAGTACTTC,CASSSGGVNQETQYF
NA,TRBJ2-7,TRBV20-1,TRBD2,TGCAGTGCTAGACTCATTAGCGGGAGGAACGAGCAGTACTTC,CSARLISGRNEQYF
many,TRBJ1-6,TRBV6-4,NA,TGTGCCAGCAGGTCGGACAGTCTCTATAATTCACCCCTCCACTTT,CASRSDSLYNSPLHF